One sample yielded the 19 T cell receptor beta chains listed below, sequenced in a study of long-term antiretroviral therapy in people with HIV. Assay version v3.0 of immunoSEQ was used, and it was run at survey level. Assay: immunoSEQ multiplex PCR; the TCRdb copy retains only in-frame clones and omits some. This sample has some 20,000 clones; around 78% occur once, and the top ten carry 7.8%. The input for sequencing was unsorted PBMCs, taken at the start of antiretroviral therapy, before treatment. The receptor source for this set is a woman aged 40 to 50 with HIV.

The CDR3 loop reads CASSPYTGSTYEQYF. The CDR3 DNA is TGTGCCAGCAGTCCTTATACAGGGAGCACCTACGAGCAGTACTTC. This chain connects TRBV5-4 to TRBJ2-7; weak D call: TRBD1 (6 bases). The length of the CDR3 is 15 residues. In germline, CDR1 is SGHNT, CDR2 YYREEE (reference sequence). Trimming shortened V by 5 bases and J by 2 bases, and 17 bases separated the two germline ends.

The chain employs TRBV6-6 and TRBJ2-2, with 10 bases matching TRBD1. CDR3 length: 15 amino acids. CDR1 MNHNY and CDR2 SVGAGI come from the germline V gene (reference sequence). V was clipped by 6 bases and J by 5 bases; unmatched bases: 6. CDR3 sequence (DNA): TGTGCCAGCAGGGCGGGGACAGGGGCAACCGGGGAGCTGTTTTTT. This sequence encodes CASRAGTGATGELFF.

The chain is built from TRBV6-1 and TRBJ2-7; D not certain. The CDR3 has 12 amino acids. The V end lost 6 bases, the J end lost 4 bases, and 10 bases lay between the germline ends. Germline loops: CDR1 MNHNS, CDR2 SASEGT. CDR3: CASSAPRYEQYF. In DNA form, the CDR3 reads TGTGCCAGCAGCGCCCCCCGATACGAGCAGTACTTC.

J is TRBJ2-5 and V is TRBV7-3, with a possible D match to TRBD2 (6 bases). With 2 bases removed from V and 2 bases from J, the gap between germline ends came to 15 bases. CDR3 length: 16 residues. Germline V gives CDR1 SGHTA, CDR2 FQGTGA. CDR3 sequence reads: CASSLGSGTPQETQYF. CDR3 nucleotides: TGTGCCAGCAGCTTAGGGTCCGGGACTCCTCAAGAGACCCAGTACTTC.

This sequence joins TRBV11-2 and TRBJ1-6, with D tentatively TRBD1 (5 bases). The germline V gene encodes CDR1 SGHAT and CDR2 FQNNGV. CDR3 length equals 17 residues. Trimming left V 8 bases short and J 0 bases short, with 17 bases between. CDR3 sequence (DNA): TGTGCCAGCGAGGGGTTGACGGGGAGCTCCTATAATTCACCCCTCCACTTT. It codes for CASEGLTGSSYNSPLHF.

J is TRBJ2-3 and V is TRBV10-3; tentatively, D is TRBD2 (7 bases). With 7 bases removed from V and 3 bases from J, the gap between germline ends came to 17 bases. CDR1 ENHRY and CDR2 SYGVKD come from the germline V gene. The CDR3 has 15 amino acids. CDR3 amino acids: CAIKDIGGPTDTQYF. The CDR3 coding sequence is TGTGCCATCAAGGACATCGGGGGGCCAACAGATACGCAGTATTTT.

This clone was recorded a few times. The chain recombines TRBV6-5 with TRBJ1-1; D is undetermined. Per germline, CDR1 MNHEY and CDR2 SVGAGI. This CDR3 has 13 residues. Trimming removed 0 bases at V and 7 bases at J, with 9 bases between. DNA for the CDR3: TGTGCCAGCAGTTACTCCACGTACTTTGAAGCTTTCTTT. It yields the protein CASSYSTYFEAFF.

This chain links TRBV15 with TRBJ1-6; D is ambiguous. V gave up 5 bases and J gave up 14 bases, with 22 bases separating them. Germline CDR1 and CDR2: LNHNV and YYDKDF (reference sequence). The length of the CDR3 is 15 residues. The CDR3 nucleotides read TGTGCCACCAGCCAGAGCGGAGCGCTGGGTGAGGCCCTCCACTTT. It yields the protein CATSQSGALGEALHF.

The CDR3 sequence: CATSQGKNIQYF. CDR3 bases: TGTGCAACCTCACAAGGGAAAAACATTCAGTACTTC. V gene TRBV2 combines with J gene TRBJ2-4; unclear D gene. Germline-derived CDR1 and CDR2 are SNHLY and FYNNEI. The CDR3 runs to 12 residues.

The rearrangement uses TRBV7-3 and TRBJ2-7; no definite D call. The V and J ends lost 6 bases and 3 bases respectively, with 12 bases between them. CDR1 is SGHTA and CDR2 is FQGTGA in the germline V gene. This CDR3 is 13 amino acids long. CDR3 in DNA: TGTGCCAGCAGTTATAGTGGAAGCTACGAGCAGTACTTC. This sequence encodes CASSYSGSYEQYF.

This rearrangement joins TRBV7-9 to TRBJ2-3, with 10 bases fitting TRBD2. The CDR3 is 16 residues long. The trim removed 8 bases at V and 1 base at J, leaving 9 bases unmatched. CDR1 is SEHNR and CDR2 is FQNEAQ in the germline V gene (reference sequence). The CDR3 nucleotides read TGTGCCAGCGAGGGGCTAGCGGGGGCCCGCACAGATACGCAGTATTTT. The encoded protein is CASEGLAGARTDTQYF.

This chain uses TRBV19 with TRBJ2-3; perhaps TRBD2 as D (7 bases). The germline V gene has CDR1 LNHDA and CDR2 SQIVND (reference sequence). The CDR3 is made up of 14 amino acids. The CDR3 nucleotides read TGTGCACCCTGGGGGAGGGGGTCCACAGATACGCAGTATTTT. This translates into CAPWGRGSTDTQYF.

V is TRBV9 and J is TRBJ1-1, with 7 bases matching TRBD1. Losses at the gene ends were 3 bases for V and 3 bases for J; bases not matched to a gene: 8. The CDR3 contains 15 residues. Looked up from germline, CDR1 is SGDLS and CDR2 is YYNGEE. CDR3 sequence reads: CASSASGGGYTEAFF. The CDR3 region has the DNA TGTGCCAGCAGCGCCTCAGGGGGGGGTTACACTGAAGCTTTCTTT.

The chain recombines TRBV4-3 with TRBJ2-2, with 9 bases identical to TRBD1. V shed 1 base and J 9 bases; nucleotides not matched to a gene: 6. This CDR3 has 15 amino acids. CDR1 LGHNA and CDR2 YSLEER come from the germline V gene. CDR3 nucleotide sequence: TGCGCCAGCAGCCAAGCTTGGGGACAGGGCCGGGAGCTGTTTTTT. Its protein product is CASSQAWGQGRELFF.

The CDR3 reads CASSGVYSNQPQHF. The CDR3 region has the DNA TGTGCCAGTAGTGGGGTTTATAGCAATCAGCCCCAGCATTTT. The rearrangement joins TRBV19 to TRBJ1-5, with unresolved D. Trimming removed 5 bases from V and 0 bases from J, with 8 bases in between. This CDR3 region has 14 residues. The germline gives CDR1 LNHDA, CDR2 SQIVND (reference sequence).

The CDR3: CSGGDRGSEAFF. The CDR3 nucleotides read TGCAGCGGAGGGGACAGGGGATCCGAAGCTTTCTTT. V is TRBV29-1 and J is TRBJ1-1; 10 nucleotides agree with TRBD1. J lost 8 bases, V lost 7 bases, and 7 bases had no gene match. The CDR3 covers 12 residues. The V gene's germline CDR1 is SQVTM and CDR2 ANQGSEA.

CDR3 region: CASSQSPKGQGRETQYF. In nucleotides, the CDR3 is TGCGCCAGCAGCCAATCCCCGAAGGGACAGGGAAGGGAGACCCAGTACTTC. The V gene is TRBV4-1, the J gene TRBJ2-5; 9 bases agree with TRBD1. The CDR3 extends over 17 amino acids. Germline CDR1 MGHRA, CDR2 YSYEKL. V lost 2 bases to trimming and J lost 5 bases; unmatched junction nucleotides: 12.

The rearrangement links TRBV4-2 to TRBJ1-2, with a weak D call TRBD1 (6 bases). Looked up from germline, CDR1 is LGHNA and CDR2 is YNFKEQ. Trimming took off 1 base at V and 2 bases at J, with 11 bases between the two ends. CDR3 length: 15 amino acids. DNA for the CDR3: TGTGCCAGCAGCCAAGGACAGGCCTTAAACTATGGCTACACCTTC. Residues: CASSQGQALNYGYTF.

CDR3 sequence: CASSLEAPGNTIYF. The CDR3 nucleotides are TGTGCCAGCAGCTTAGAGGCCCCTGGAAACACCATATATTTT. The rearrangement joins TRBV7-2 to TRBJ1-3; unclear D gene. Germline assignment: CDR1 SGHTA and CDR2 FQGNSA. The CDR3 is 14 amino acids. V was trimmed by 1 base and J by 2 bases, leaving 6 bases between them. Full variable domain (missing parts from reference TRBV7-2 and TRBJ1-3): GAGVSQSPSNKVTEKGKDVELRCDPISGHTALYWYRQSLGQGLEFLIYFQGNSAPDKSGLPSDRFSAERTGGSVSTLTIQRTQQEDSAVYLCASSLEAPGNTIYFGEGSWLTVV.